This is a list of T cell receptor beta chains from one sample in a study of tumor and adjacent non-tumor tissue in lung cancer. TCRdb reprocessed the multiplex PCR reads via MiXCR and lists one record per CDR3 protein. Of 40,000 to 45,000 distinct CDR3 sequences in the sample, 60% were seen once. Sample: distant non-tumor lung tissue. These receptors all stem from a man between 45 and 60 years old with non-small cell lung cancer. Both conserved end residues are part of each CDR3. Clone size is stated in some rows and not others, as once, few, many or a class when expanded.

V	size	J	CDR3
TRBV11-2	NA	TRBJ2-1	CASTEMGTSEINEQSF
TRBV5-1	many	TRBJ2-2	CASSPWTGELFF
TRBV10-2	NA	TRBJ1-5	CASSEKTLSNQPQHF
TRBV29-1	once	TRBJ2-5	CSVEGSGRVTQYF
TRBV12-3/TRBV12-4	NA	TRBJ2-1	CASSLLAEEPSGQFF
TRBV18	NA	TRBJ1-2	CASSPGVVNYGYTF
TRBV6-6	many	TRBJ1-2	CASSYSQGTISLYGYTF
TRBV5-1	once	TRBJ2-2	CVSNLWDRDTGELFF
TRBV11-1	medium-sized	TRBJ2-1	CASSPTVNRYNEQFF
TRBV7-9	many	TRBJ2-3	CASRPRGGGGDTQYF
TRBV29-1	NA	TRBJ2-5	CSALIQYGETQYF
TRBV11-1	NA	TRBJ1-1	CASSPGTGGEAFF